This TCR beta chain appears in the sequencing data of a study of T cells after yellow fever vaccination. The table lists this clonotype with a few counts. Via MiXCR, TCRdb re-called the 5' RACE reads, giving one row per CDR3 protein. Of over 200,000 distinct CDR3 sequences listed, approximately 6.8% are singletons. The source was CD4+ T cells sorted from PBMCs, collected on the day of the yellow fever booster vaccination. The receptor was derived from a man between 25 and 39 years old who received the YFV17D yellow fever vaccine.

CDR3 loop: CATRGRTDTGELFF. CDR3 nucleotide sequence: TGTGCCACCAGGGGCCGGACTGACACCGGGGAGCTGTTTTTT. This sequence joins TRBV24-1 and TRBJ2-2; D perhaps matches TRBD2 (5 bases). Germline V gene data show CDR1 as KGHDR and CDR2 as SFDVKD. Trimming left V 7 bases short and J 3 bases short, with 11 bases between. The CDR3 runs 14 residues.